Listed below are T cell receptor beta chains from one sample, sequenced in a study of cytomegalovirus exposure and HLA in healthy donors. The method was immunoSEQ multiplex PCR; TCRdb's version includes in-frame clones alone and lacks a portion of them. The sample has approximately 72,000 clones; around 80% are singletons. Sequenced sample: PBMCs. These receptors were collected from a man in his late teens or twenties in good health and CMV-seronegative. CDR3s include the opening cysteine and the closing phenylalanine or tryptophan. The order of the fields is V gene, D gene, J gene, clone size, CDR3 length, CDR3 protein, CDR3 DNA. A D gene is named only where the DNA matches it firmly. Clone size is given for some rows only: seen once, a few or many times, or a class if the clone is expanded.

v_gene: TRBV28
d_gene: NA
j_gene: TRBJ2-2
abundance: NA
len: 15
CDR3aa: CASSLITGDIGELFF
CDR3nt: TGTGCCAGCAGTTTAATAACCGGCGACATCGGGGAGCTGTTTTTT

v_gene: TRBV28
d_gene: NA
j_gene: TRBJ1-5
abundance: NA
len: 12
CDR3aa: CASSSSVQPQHF
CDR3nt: TGTGCCAGCAGTTCCTCGGTTCAGCCCCAGCATTTT

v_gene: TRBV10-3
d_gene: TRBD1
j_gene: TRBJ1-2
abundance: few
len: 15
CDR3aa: CAINTGQHLTYGYTF
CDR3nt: TGTGCCATCAATACGGGACAGCACCTTACCTATGGCTACACCTTC

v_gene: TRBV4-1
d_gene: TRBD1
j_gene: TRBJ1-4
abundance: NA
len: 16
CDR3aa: CASSQGGQANSEKLFF
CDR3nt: TGCGCCAGCAGCCAAGGTGGACAGGCGAATAGCGAAAAACTGTTTTTT

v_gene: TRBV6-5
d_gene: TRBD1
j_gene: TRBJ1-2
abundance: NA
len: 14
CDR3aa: CASSVLGTGHGYTF
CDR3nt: TGTGCCAGCAGCGTACTCGGGACAGGACATGGCTACACCTTC

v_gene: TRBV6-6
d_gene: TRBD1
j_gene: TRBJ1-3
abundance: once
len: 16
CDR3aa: CASRTGTGAVGNTIYF
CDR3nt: TGTGCCAGCAGAACCGGGACAGGGGCGGTTGGAAACACCATATATTTT

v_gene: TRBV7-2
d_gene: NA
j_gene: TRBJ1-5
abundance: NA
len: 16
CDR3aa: CASSFRPVAGNQPQHF
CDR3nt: TGTGCCAGCAGCTTTCGCCCGGTCGCCGGCAATCAGCCCCAGCATTTT

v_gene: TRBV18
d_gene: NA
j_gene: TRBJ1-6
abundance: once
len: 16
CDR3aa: CASSPLSGLNNSPLHF
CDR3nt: TGTGCCAGCTCACCACTTTCGGGACTTAATAATTCACCCCTCCACTTT

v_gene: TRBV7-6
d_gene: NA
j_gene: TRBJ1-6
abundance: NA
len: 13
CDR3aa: CASSLDGNSPLHF
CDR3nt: TGTGCCAGCAGCTTAGACGGGAATTCACCCCTCCACTTT

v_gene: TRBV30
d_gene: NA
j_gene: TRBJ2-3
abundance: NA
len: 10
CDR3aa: CAWSVVSLTF
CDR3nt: TGTGCCTGGAGTGTGGTTAGTTTAACTTTT

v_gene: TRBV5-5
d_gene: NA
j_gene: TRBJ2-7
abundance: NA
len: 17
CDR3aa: CASSSLASATSSYEQYF
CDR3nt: TGTGCCAGCAGCTCCTTGGCTAGCGCGACAAGCTCCTACGAGCAGTACTTC

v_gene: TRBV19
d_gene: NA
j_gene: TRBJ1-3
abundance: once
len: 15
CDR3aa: CASSIGANSGNTIYF
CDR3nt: TGTGCCAGTAGTATAGGGGCTAACTCTGGAAACACCATATATTTT

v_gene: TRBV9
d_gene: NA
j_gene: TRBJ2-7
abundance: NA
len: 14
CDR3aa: CASSARTGTYEQYF
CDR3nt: TGTGCCAGCAGCGCCAGAACAGGGACCTACGAGCAGTACTTC

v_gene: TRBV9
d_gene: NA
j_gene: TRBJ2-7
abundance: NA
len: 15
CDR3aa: CASSVGPGNKYEQYF
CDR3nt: TGTGCCAGCAGCGTCGGCCCAGGGAATAAGTACGAGCAGTACTTC